There are many counts of the clone carrying this T cell receptor (beta chain). RNA transcripts provided the template for amplifying TCR beta CDR3 regions. Investigators did first-round RT-PCR with HTBI primers, then second-round multiplex PCR. TCRdb reprocessed the multiplex PCR reads via MiXCR and lists one record per CDR3 protein. This table has around 470,000 distinct CDR3 sequences, 14% appearing once. The data were obtained in a study of Graves' ophthalmopathy and Graves' hyperthyroidism. J was trimmed by 5 bases and V by 5 bases; bases with no gene match: 14. Per the germline V gene, CDR1 is SGHAT and CDR2 is FQNNGV. This CDR3 has 16 residues.

The sequence was obtained from a woman aged 30 to 39 with Graves' ophthalmopathy. The chain carries TRBV11-2 and TRBJ2-7; 8 nucleotides align to TRBD2. Source material: blood. The CDR3 protein is CASSQLAGKVFHEQYF. The CDR3 bases are TGTGCCAGCAGCCAATTAGCGGGAAAGGTCTTCCACGAGCAGTACTTC.